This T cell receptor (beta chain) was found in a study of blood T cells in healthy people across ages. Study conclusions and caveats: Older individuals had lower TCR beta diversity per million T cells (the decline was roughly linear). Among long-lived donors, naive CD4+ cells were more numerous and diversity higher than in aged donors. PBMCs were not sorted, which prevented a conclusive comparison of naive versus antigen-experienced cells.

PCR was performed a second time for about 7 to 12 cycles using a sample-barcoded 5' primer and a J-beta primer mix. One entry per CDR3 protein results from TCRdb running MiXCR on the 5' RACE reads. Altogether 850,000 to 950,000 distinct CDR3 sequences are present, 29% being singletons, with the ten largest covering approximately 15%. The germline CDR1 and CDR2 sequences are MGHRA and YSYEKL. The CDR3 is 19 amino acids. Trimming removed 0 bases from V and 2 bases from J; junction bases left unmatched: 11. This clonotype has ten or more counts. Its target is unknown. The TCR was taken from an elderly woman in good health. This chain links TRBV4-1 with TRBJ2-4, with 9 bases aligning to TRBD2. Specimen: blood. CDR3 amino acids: CASSQDRLAGEITKNIQYF. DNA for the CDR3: TGCGCCAGCAGCCAAGACAGATTAGCGGGGGAGATTACCAAAAACATTCAGTACTTC.